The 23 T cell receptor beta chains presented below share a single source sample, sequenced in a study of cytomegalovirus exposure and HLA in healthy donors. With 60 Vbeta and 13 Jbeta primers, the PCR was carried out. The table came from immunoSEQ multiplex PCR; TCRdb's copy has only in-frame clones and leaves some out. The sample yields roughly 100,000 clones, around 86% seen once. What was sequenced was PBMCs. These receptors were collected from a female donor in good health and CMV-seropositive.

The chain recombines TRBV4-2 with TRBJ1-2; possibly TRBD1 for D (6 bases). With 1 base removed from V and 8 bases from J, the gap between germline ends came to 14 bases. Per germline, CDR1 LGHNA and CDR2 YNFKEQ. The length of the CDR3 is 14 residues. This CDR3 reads CASSQVGGGKGYTF. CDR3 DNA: TGTGCCAGCAGCCAAGTAGGGGGGGGCAAAGGCTACACCTTC.

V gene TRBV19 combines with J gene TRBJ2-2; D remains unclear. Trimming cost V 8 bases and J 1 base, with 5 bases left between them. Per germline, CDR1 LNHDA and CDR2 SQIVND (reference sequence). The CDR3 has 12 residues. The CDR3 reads CASAENTGELFF. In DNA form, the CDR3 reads TGTGCCAGTGCAGAGAACACCGGGGAGCTGTTTTTT.

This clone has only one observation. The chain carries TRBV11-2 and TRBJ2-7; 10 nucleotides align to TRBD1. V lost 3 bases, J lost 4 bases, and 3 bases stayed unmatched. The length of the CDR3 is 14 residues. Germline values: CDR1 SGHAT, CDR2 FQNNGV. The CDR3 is CASSFGTGEYEQYF. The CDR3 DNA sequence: TGTGCCAGCAGCTTTGGGACAGGGGAGTACGAGCAGTACTTC.

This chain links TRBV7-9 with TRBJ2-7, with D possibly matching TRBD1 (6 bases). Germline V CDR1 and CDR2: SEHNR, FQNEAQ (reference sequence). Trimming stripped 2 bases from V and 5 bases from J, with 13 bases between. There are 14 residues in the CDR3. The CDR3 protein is CASSLSTRDNEQYF. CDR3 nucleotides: TGTGCCAGCAGCTTAAGTACCAGGGACAACGAGCAGTACTTC.

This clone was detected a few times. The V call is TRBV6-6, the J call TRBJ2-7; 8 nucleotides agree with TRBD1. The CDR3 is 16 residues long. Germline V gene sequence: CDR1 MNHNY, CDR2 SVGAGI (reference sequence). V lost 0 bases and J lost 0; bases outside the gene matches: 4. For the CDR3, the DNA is TGTGCCAGCAGTTACTCGTCCGGGACAGGCTCCTACGAGCAGTACTTC. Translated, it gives CASSYSSGTGSYEQYF.

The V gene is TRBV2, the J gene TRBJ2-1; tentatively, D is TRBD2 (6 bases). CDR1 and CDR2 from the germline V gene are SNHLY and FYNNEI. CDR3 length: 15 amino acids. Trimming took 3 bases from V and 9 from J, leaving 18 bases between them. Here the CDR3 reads CASSDTEGLWIEQFF. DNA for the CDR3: TGTGCCAGCAGTGATACGGAGGGCCTGTGGATTGAGCAGTTCTTC.

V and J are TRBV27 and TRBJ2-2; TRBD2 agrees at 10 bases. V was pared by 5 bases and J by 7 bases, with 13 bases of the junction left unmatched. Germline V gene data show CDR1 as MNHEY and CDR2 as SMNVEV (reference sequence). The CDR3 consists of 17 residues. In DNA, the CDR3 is TGTGCCAGCAGTAGAAGTAGGAGCGGGAGGGCCGGCGGGGAGCTGTTTTTT. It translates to CASSRSRSGRAGGELFF.

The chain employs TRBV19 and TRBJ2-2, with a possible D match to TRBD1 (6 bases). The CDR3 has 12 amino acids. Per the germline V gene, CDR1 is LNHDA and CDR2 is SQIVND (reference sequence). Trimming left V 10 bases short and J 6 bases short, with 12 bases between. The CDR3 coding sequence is TGTGCCACCGCTGGGGGCCCCGGGGAGCTGTTTTTT. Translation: CATAGGPGELFF. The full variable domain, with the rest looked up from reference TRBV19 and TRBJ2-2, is DGGITQSPKYLFRKEGQNVTLSCEQNLNHDAMYWYRQDPGQGLRLIYYSQIVNDFQKGDIAEGYSVSREKKESFPLTVTSAQKNPTAFYLCATAGGPGELFFGEGSRLTVL.

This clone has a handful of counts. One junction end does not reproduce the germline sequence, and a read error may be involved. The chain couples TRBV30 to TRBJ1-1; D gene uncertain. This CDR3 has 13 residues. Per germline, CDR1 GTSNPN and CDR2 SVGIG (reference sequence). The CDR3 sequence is CARRRQMNTEAFF. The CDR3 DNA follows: TGTGCCCGGAGGAGACAAATGAACACTGAAGCTTTCTTT.

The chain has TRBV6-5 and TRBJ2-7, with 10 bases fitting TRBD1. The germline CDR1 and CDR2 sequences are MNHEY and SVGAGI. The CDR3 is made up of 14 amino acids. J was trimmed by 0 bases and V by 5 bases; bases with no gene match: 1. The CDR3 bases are TGTGCCAGCAGTCGACAGGGGGCCTCCTACGAGCAGTACTTC. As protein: CASSRQGASYEQYF.

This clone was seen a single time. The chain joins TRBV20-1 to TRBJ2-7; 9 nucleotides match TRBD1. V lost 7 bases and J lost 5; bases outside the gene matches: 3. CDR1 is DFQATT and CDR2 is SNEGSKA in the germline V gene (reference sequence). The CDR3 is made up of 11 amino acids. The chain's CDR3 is CSGQGVDEQYF. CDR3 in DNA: TGCAGTGGACAGGGGGTAGACGAGCAGTACTTC.

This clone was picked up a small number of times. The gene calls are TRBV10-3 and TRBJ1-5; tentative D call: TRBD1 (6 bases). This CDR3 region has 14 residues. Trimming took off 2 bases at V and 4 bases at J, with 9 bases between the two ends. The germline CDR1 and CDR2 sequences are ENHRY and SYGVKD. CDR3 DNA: TGTGCCATCAGTGAGAGAACAGGGAATCAGCCCCAGCATTTT. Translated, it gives CAISERTGNQPQHF.

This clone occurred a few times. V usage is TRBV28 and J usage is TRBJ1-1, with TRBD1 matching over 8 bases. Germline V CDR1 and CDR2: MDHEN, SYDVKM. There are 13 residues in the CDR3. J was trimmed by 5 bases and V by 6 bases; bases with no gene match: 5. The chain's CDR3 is CASRTDRVTEAFF. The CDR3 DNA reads TGTGCCAGCAGAACGGACAGGGTTACTGAAGCTTTCTTT.

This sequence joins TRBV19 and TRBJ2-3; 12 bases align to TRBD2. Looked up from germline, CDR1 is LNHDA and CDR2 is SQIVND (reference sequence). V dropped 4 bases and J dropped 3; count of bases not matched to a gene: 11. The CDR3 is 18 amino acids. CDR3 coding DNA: TGTGCCAGTAGTAAAAACCCTACTAGCGGGGGGTTAACAGATACGCAGTATTTT. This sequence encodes CASSKNPTSGGLTDTQYF.

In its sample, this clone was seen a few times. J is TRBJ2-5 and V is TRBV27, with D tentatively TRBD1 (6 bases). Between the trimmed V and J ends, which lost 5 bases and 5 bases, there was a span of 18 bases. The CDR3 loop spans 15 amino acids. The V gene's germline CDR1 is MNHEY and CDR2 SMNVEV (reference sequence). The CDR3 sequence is CASSGVRGIPETQYF. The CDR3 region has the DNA TGTGCCAGCAGTGGGGTCAGGGGTATTCCCGAGACCCAGTACTTC.

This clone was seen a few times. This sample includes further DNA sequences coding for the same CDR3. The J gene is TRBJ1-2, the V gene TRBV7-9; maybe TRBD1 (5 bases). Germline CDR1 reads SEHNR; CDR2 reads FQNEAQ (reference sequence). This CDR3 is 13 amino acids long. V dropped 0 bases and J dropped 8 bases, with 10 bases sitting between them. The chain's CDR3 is CASSLAQGWGYTF. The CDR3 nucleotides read TGTGCCAGCAGCTTAGCCCAGGGCTGGGGCTACACCTTC. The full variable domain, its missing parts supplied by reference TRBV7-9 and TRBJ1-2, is DTGVSQNPRHKITKRGQNVTFRCDPISEHNRLYWYRQTLGQGPEFLTYFQNEAQLEKSRLLSDRFSAERPKGSFSTLEIQRTEQGDSAMYLCASSLAQGWGYTFGSGTRLTVV.

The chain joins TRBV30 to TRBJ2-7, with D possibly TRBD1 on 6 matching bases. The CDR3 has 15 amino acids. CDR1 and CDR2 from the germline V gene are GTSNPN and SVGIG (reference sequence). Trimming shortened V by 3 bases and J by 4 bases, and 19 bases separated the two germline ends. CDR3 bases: TGTGCCTGGAGCGGAGTCGTGCCCCAGGGGTACGAGCAGTACTTC. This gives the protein CAWSGVVPQGYEQYF.

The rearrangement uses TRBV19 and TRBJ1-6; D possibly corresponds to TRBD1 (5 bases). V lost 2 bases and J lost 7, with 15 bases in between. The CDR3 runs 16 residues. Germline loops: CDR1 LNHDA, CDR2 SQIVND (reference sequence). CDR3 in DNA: TGTGCCAGTAGTATATCAGGGATCGCGGAGAATTCACCCCTCCACTTT. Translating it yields CASSISGIAENSPLHF.

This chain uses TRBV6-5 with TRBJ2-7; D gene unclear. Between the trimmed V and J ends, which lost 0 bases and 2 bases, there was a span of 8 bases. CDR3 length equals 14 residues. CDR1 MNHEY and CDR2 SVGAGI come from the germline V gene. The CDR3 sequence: CASSYSGGPYEQYF. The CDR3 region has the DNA TGTGCCAGCAGTTACTCCGGCGGTCCCTACGAGCAGTACTTC.

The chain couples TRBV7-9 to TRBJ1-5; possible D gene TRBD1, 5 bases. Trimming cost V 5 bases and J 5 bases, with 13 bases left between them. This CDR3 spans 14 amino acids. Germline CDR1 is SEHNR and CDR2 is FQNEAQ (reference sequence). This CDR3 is CASSGHRSDQPQHF. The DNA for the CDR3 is TGTGCCAGCAGCGGACACAGGAGCGATCAGCCCCAGCATTTT.

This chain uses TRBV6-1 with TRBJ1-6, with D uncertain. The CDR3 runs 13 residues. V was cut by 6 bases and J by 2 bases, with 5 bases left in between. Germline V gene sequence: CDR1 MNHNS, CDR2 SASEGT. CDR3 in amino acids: CASSTAYNSPLHF. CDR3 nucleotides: TGTGCCAGCAGCACAGCCTATAATTCACCCCTCCACTTT.

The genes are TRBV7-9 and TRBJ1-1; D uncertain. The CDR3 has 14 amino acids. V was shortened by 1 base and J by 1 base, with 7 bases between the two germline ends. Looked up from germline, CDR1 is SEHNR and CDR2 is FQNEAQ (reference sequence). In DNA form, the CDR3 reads TGTGCCAGCAGCTTAGTCTCAGAGAACACTGAAGCTTTCTTT. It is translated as CASSLVSENTEAFF.

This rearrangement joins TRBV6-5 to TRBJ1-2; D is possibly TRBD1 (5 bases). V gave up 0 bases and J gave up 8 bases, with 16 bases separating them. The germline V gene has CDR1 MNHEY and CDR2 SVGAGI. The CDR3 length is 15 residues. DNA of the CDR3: TGTGCCAGCAGTTACTCGTTCAGGGCCAGCTTGGGCTACACCTTC. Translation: CASSYSFRASLGYTF.